Listed here are 29 T cell receptor beta chains from one sample, sequenced in a study of T cell repertoires in cytomegalovirus infection. Their cognate antigens are unknown. TCRdb ran MiXCR on the reads and lists one entry per CDR3 protein. The sample carries a few hundred thousand distinct CDR3 sequences, approximately 25% recorded once. The material was cultured PBMCs, obtained from culture after CMV antigen stimulation. Receptors were obtained from a human donor in good health (CMV status not recorded). Some clones in this sample may be carry-over from other donors' samples.

This clonotype showed up just a few times. The chain combines TRBV7-9 with TRBJ2-5; D possibly matches TRBD1 or TRBD2 (5 bases each). The length of the CDR3 is 15 residues. Trimming stripped 4 bases from V and 7 bases from J, with 19 bases between. In germline, CDR1 is SEHNR, CDR2 FQNEAQ (reference sequence). The CDR3: CASSSDPGGRGTQYF. For the CDR3, the DNA is TGTGCCAGCAGCTCGGACCCTGGGGGACGGGGGACCCAGTACTTC. Drawing the rest from reference TRBV7-9 and TRBJ2-5, the complete variable domain is DTGVSQNPRHKITKRGQNVTFRCDPISEHNRLYWYRQTLGQGPEFLTYFQNEAQLEKSRLLSDRFSAERPKGSFSTLEIQRTEQGDSAMYLCASSSDPGGRGTQYFGPGTRLLVL.

The rearrangement links TRBV20-1 to TRBJ1-2, with TRBD1 matching 7 bases. This CDR3 has 14 amino acids. The germline V gene encodes CDR1 DFQATT and CDR2 SNEGSKA (reference sequence). V was pared by 4 bases and J by 0 bases, with 5 bases of the junction left unmatched. The CDR3 is CSATPGQSNYGYTF. For the CDR3, the DNA is TGCAGTGCTACCCCGGGACAGTCTAACTATGGCTACACCTTC.

V and J are TRBV7-9 and TRBJ2-2; 7 bases map to TRBD1. After removal of 6 bases from V and 3 bases from J, the junction contained 19 bases not matched to a gene. The germline CDR1 and CDR2 sequences are SEHNR and FQNEAQ (reference sequence). The CDR3 is made up of 19 amino acids. CDR3 sequence: CASRTPPMTGRPDTGELFF. CDR3 in DNA: TGTGCCAGCAGAACCCCACCTATGACAGGGCGGCCCGACACCGGGGAGCTGTTTTTT.

This clonotype has a single count. The rearrangement links TRBV7-8 to TRBJ2-3, with D maybe TRBD2 (6 bases). CDR3 length: 16 residues. Trimming removed 4 bases at V and 0 bases at J, with 14 bases between. Per germline, CDR1 SGHVS and CDR2 FQNEAQ. For the CDR3, the DNA is TGTGCCAGCAGCTCTCAGACTAGGGCTAGCACAGATACGCAGTATTTT. Translation: CASSSQTRASTDTQYF.

This clonotype counts as medium-sized. The chain has TRBV7-8 and TRBJ1-1; D perhaps matches TRBD1 (5 bases). The CDR3 is 17 residues long. The V end lost 1 base, the J end lost 4 bases, and 19 bases lay between the germline ends. CDR1 and CDR2 from the germline V gene are SGHVS and FQNEAQ. The CDR3 nucleotides are TGTGCCAGCAGCTTAGTGGGGGGTGGGGGACGAGGCACTGAAGCTTTCTTT. It translates to CASSLVGGGGRGTEAFF.

This sequence joins TRBV2 and TRBJ1-1, with 8 bases lining up with TRBD1. CDR1 is SNHLY, CDR2 FYNNEI, per germline. With V trimmed by 4 bases and J by 3 bases, 4 bases remained unmatched. This CDR3 has 14 amino acids. The CDR3 DNA sequence: TGTGCCAGCAGTGCACAGGGGGGAGACACTGAAGCTTTCTTT. Protein product: CASSAQGGDTEAFF.

This clonotype was counted only a few times. J is TRBJ2-7 and V is TRBV27; 10 bases map to TRBD2. Germline V gene data show CDR1 as MNHEY and CDR2 as SMNVEV (reference sequence). The CDR3 loop spans 17 amino acids. V lost 2 bases and J lost 3; bases outside the gene matches: 10. CDR3: CASSLRPTSGRFYEQYF. The CDR3, as DNA: TGTGCCAGCAGTTTACGACCGACTAGCGGGCGATTCTACGAGCAGTACTTC.

This clonotype was counted between two and nine times. V is TRBV6-2 or TRBV6-3 and J is TRBJ2-1; 7 bases fit TRBD1. J was trimmed by 4 bases and V by 6 bases; bases with no gene match: 6. The CDR3 sequence is 14 residues long. Per germline, CDR1 MNHEY and CDR2 SVGEGT. The CDR3 nucleotides read TGTGCCAGCAGCCACCAGGGGGTGTACAATGAGCAGTTCTTC. Protein: CASSHQGVYNEQFF.

This clonotype was seen ten or more times. The chain carries TRBV7-2 and TRBJ2-5; 13 positions agree with TRBD2. The CDR3 covers 16 residues. J gave up 2 bases and V 1 base, and 1 base lay outside the gene matches. Germline V lookup: CDR1 SGHTA, CDR2 FQGNSA. The CDR3 loop is CASSLGLAGGQETQYF. CDR3 bases: TGTGCCAGCAGCTTAGGACTAGCGGGAGGTCAAGAGACCCAGTACTTC.

The chain uses TRBV7-9 and TRBJ2-7; 11 bases agree with TRBD2. The germline V gene has CDR1 SEHNR and CDR2 FQNEAQ (reference sequence). This CDR3 spans 16 amino acids. The trim removed 0 bases at V and 4 bases at J, leaving 5 bases unmatched. CDR3 sequence reads: CASSLAVGTSGYEQYF. Here the CDR3 DNA reads TGTGCCAGCAGCTTAGCGGTGGGGACTAGCGGTTACGAGCAGTACTTC.

This sequence joins TRBV27 and TRBJ1-1; tentatively, D is TRBD1 (5 bases). The CDR3 totals 14 residues. Trimming took 2 bases from V and 4 from J, leaving 11 bases between them. The germline V gene encodes CDR1 MNHEY and CDR2 SMNVEV (reference sequence). The CDR3 is CASSLQGKGTEAFF. The CDR3, as DNA: TGTGCCAGCAGTTTACAGGGAAAGGGCACTGAAGCTTTCTTT.

J is TRBJ1-4 and V is TRBV15, with D possibly being TRBD1 (5 bases). CDR3 length equals 16 residues. V was clipped by 4 bases and J by 4 bases, with 16 bases between them. CDR1 and CDR2 (germline): LNHNV, YYDKDF (reference sequence). The CDR3 DNA reads TGTGCCACCAGCAAAGCGTTGGGACGGTATAATGAAAAACTGTTTTTT. Amino acid sequence: CATSKALGRYNEKLFF.

CDR3 sequence: CASSLDTGSYEQYF. The CDR3 region has the DNA TGCGCCAGCAGCTTGGATACAGGGTCCTACGAGCAGTACTTC. The chain employs TRBV5-1 and TRBJ2-7, with D perhaps matching TRBD1 (6 bases). The V gene's germline CDR1 is SGHRS and CDR2 YFSETQ. Trimming took 0 bases from V and 1 from J, leaving 8 bases between them. The CDR3 loop spans 14 amino acids.

J is TRBJ2-2 and V is TRBV12-3 or TRBV12-4; the match to TRBD2 covers 11 bases. J lost 7 bases, V lost 5 bases, and 6 bases had no gene match. The CDR3 loop spans 15 amino acids. The DNA of the CDR3 is TGTGCCAGCAGTAGGGGACTAGCGGAAATCGGGGAGCTGTTTTTT. Its protein product is CASSRGLAEIGELFF.

This chain connects TRBV6-2 or TRBV6-3 to TRBJ2-1, with 12 bases fitting TRBD2. V gave up 5 bases and J gave up 10 bases; unmatched junction bases: 9. This CDR3 contains 15 residues. CDR1 is MNHEY and CDR2 is SVGEGT in the germline V gene. The CDR3 reads CASSGLAGLLQEQFF. The CDR3 DNA reads TGTGCCAGCAGTGGACTAGCGGGACTTCTACAGGAGCAGTTCTTC.

This clonotype was counted only a few times. CDR3 sequence: CASSYAGGSQPQHF. CDR3 DNA: TGTGCCAGCAGTTATGCAGGGGGCAGTCAGCCCCAGCATTTT. The gene calls are TRBV6-2 or TRBV6-3 and TRBJ1-5; TRBD1 matches at 8 bases. CDR1 and CDR2 from the germline V gene are MNHEY and SVGEGT. The CDR3 totals 14 residues. The trim removed 3 bases at V and 6 bases at J, leaving 4 bases unmatched.

This clonotype was seen repeatedly, ten times or more. The V and J genes are TRBV19 and TRBJ2-1, with 8 bases fitting TRBD2. The CDR3 runs to 16 residues. V was pared by 1 base and J by 1 base, with 3 bases of the junction left unmatched. Germline CDR1 reads LNHDA; CDR2 reads SQIVND (reference sequence). The CDR3 nucleotides are TGTGCCAGTAGTATAGCTAGCGGGTGGTCCTACAATGAGCAGTTCTTC. It yields the protein CASSIASGWSYNEQFF.

Details on this clonotype: A read error may be the cause here, since a much bigger clone is one base away. The chain has TRBV2 and TRBJ1-6; 7 nucleotides align to TRBD1. The CDR3 is 14 amino acids. Per germline, CDR1 SNHLY and CDR2 FYNNEI. The trim removed 8 bases at V and 9 bases at J, leaving 10 bases unmatched. The CDR3 region is CASGRDSHSSPLHF. CDR3 in DNA: TGTGCCAGCGGTCGGGACAGCCATAGTTCACCCCTCCACTTT.

At least ten counts were recorded for this clonotype. The CDR3: CASSLGRTSGSWVEQFF. CDR3 DNA: TGTGCCAGCAGCTTAGGACGGACTAGCGGGAGTTGGGTGGAGCAGTTCTTC. The genes are TRBV7-2 and TRBJ2-1; 13 bases fit TRBD2. The germline gives CDR1 SGHTA, CDR2 FQGNSA. The CDR3 spans 17 residues. V dropped 1 base and J dropped 10; count of bases not matched to a gene: 10.

This clonotype was counted between two and nine times. This chain links TRBV4-2 with TRBJ2-1; 9 nucleotides match TRBD2. Germline values: CDR1 LGHNA, CDR2 YNFKEQ. V was clipped by 7 bases and J by 7 bases; unmatched bases: 11. There are 15 residues in the CDR3. The CDR3: CASTPRAGGWNEQFF. The CDR3 DNA reads TGTGCCAGCACCCCTCGCGCGGGAGGGTGGAATGAGCAGTTCTTC.

The V call is TRBV2, the J call TRBJ1-3; possible D gene TRBD1, 5 bases. The CDR3 has 16 residues. Trimming left V 7 bases short and J 7 bases short, with 23 bases between. Germline CDR1 and CDR2: SNHLY and FYNNEI. The CDR3 DNA reads as TGTGCCAGCAAGAACAAGGGACTTCCTGCATGGAACACCATATATTTT. Its translation: CASKNKGLPAWNTIYF.

This chain uses TRBV6-5 with TRBJ2-6; D possibly corresponds to TRBD2 (6 bases). This CDR3 has 17 residues. Germline V gene lookup returns CDR1 MNHEY and CDR2 SVGAGI. Trimming stripped 8 bases from V and 0 bases from J, with 17 bases between. The CDR3 sequence is CASSKRGSLSGANVLTF. Written as DNA, the CDR3 is TGTGCCAGCTCGAAACGGGGGTCCCTCTCTGGGGCCAACGTCCTGACTTTC.

The chain employs TRBV3-1 and TRBJ2-3; TRBD1 matches at 7 bases. The ends lost 3 bases at V and 5 bases at J; junction bases unmatched: 5. The CDR3 spans 14 residues. Germline V lookup: CDR1 LGHDT, CDR2 YNNKEL (reference sequence). The CDR3 reads CASSHRQGGDTQYF. The CDR3 coding sequence is TGTGCCAGCAGCCACCGACAGGGTGGAGATACGCAGTATTTT.

This clonotype was recorded many times. The V gene is TRBV12-3 or TRBV12-4, the J gene TRBJ1-6, with D unresolved. The V end lost 2 bases, the J end lost 9 bases, and 8 bases lay between the germline ends. The CDR3 runs to 13 residues. In nucleotides, the CDR3 is TGTGCCAGCAGTTTACCGGGGAGTTCACCCCTCCACTTT. Translation: CASSLPGSSPLHF.

This clonotype was seen a handful of times. The gene calls are TRBV28 and TRBJ2-3, with TRBD2 as a possible D gene (5 bases). CDR3 length: 16 amino acids. CDR1 is MDHEN, CDR2 SYDVKM, per germline. The V end was cut by 8 bases, the J end by 2 bases, with 20 bases between. The CDR3 loop reads CASPAPAGRSTDTQYF. The CDR3 nucleotides are TGTGCCAGCCCTGCCCCCGCGGGCAGGTCCACAGATACGCAGTATTTT.

V and J are TRBV7-9 and TRBJ1-4, with D possibly TRBD1 on 5 matching bases. CDR1 is SEHNR and CDR2 is FQNEAQ in the germline V gene (reference sequence). Trimming took 4 bases from V and 7 from J, leaving 19 bases between them. The CDR3 covers 16 residues. The chain's CDR3 is CASSSRTDDRGEKLFF. CDR3 in DNA: TGTGCCAGCAGCTCGCGAACCGATGACAGAGGTGAAAAACTGTTTTTT.

In DNA, the CDR3 is TGTGCCAGCAGTCGTTCTAGCCGGTACACAGATACGCAGTATTTT. It codes for CASSRSSRYTDTQYF. The chain links TRBV2 to TRBJ2-3; the D gene is possibly TRBD2 (5 bases). The CDR3 runs 15 residues. The germline V gene has CDR1 SNHLY and CDR2 FYNNEI. V lost 5 bases, J lost 2 bases, and 14 bases lay in between.

To note about this clonotype: This could be a read error, since a much larger clone is one nucleotide away. CDR3 in DNA: TGTGCCAGCAGCTTCATTTCGACAGGTGGTGGTTCTGAAGCTTTCTTT. It is translated as CASSFISTGGGSEAFF. This chain connects TRBV7-2 to TRBJ1-1; TRBD1 might be the D (6 bases). Germline V CDR1 and CDR2: SGHTA, FQGNSA. The germline V and J ends were trimmed by 3 bases and 6 bases, with 20 bases remaining between them. The CDR3 runs 16 residues.

This chain's CDR3 is CASSRLGQGLSWGGTDTQYF. The CDR3, as DNA: TGTGCCAGCAGCCGCCTCGGACAGGGGCTATCGTGGGGGGGTACAGATACGCAGTATTTT. The V gene is TRBV27, the J gene TRBJ2-3; 9 bases agree with TRBD1. V was pared by 6 bases and J by 3 bases, with 22 bases of the junction left unmatched. Germline assignment: CDR1 MNHEY and CDR2 SMNVEV (reference sequence). The CDR3 is made up of 20 amino acids.